The 32 T cell receptor beta chains presented below share a single source sample, sequenced in a study of OX40 agonist ivuxolimab in advanced cancers. The protocol was immunoSEQ multiplex PCR, while the TCRdb copy is restricted to in-frame clones and leaves out a portion. This table holds over 45,000 clones, 70% to 85% found once. The material sequenced was CD4+ or CD8+ T cells sorted from blood, taken in a trial of the OX40 agonist ivuxolimab. Every receptor here comes from an adult with an advanced solid tumor such as melanoma, head and neck, liver or kidney cancer.

The V and J genes are TRBV7-9 and TRBJ2-1; D is ambiguous. The CDR3 is 14 residues long. Germline V gene lookup returns CDR1 SEHNR and CDR2 FQNEAQ (reference sequence). Trimming took 2 bases from V and 4 from J, leaving 9 bases between them. The CDR3 is CASSLRTEYNEQFF. Written as DNA, the CDR3 is TGTGCCAGCAGCTTAAGGACGGAATACAATGAGCAGTTCTTC.

This clone was seen a single time. Germline is not matched at one junction end, which may reflect a read error. This chain connects TRBV7-7 to TRBJ2-5; 9 positions agree with TRBD2. In germline, CDR1 is SSHAT, CDR2 FNYEAQ (reference sequence). The CDR3 loop spans 16 amino acids. CDR3 bases: TGTGCTAGCAGTCCTAGCGGGACCTCCCCTAAAGAGACCCAGTACTTC. Its translation is CASSPSGTSPKETQYF. Together with reference TRBV7-7 and TRBJ2-5, the CDR3 gives the full variable domain: GAGVSQSPRYKVTKRGQDVTLRCDPISSHATLYWYQQALGQGPEFLTYFNYEAQPDKSGLPSDRFSAERPEGSISTLTIQRTEQRDSAMYRCASSPSGTSPKETQYFGPGTRLLVL.

The rearrangement links TRBV7-2 to TRBJ1-4; the D gene is possibly TRBD1 (5 bases). V lost 5 bases and J lost 8, with 12 bases in between. Germline V CDR1 and CDR2: SGHTA, FQGNSA. The CDR3 spans 13 residues. CDR3 amino acids: CASSAGHGEKLFF. The CDR3 DNA is TGTGCCAGCAGCGCAGGACACGGCGAAAAACTGTTTTTT.

The V call is TRBV19, the J call TRBJ2-7; D not certain. Trimming took off 6 bases at V and 4 bases at J, with 4 bases between the two ends. The germline V gene encodes CDR1 LNHDA and CDR2 SQIVND (reference sequence). This CDR3 has 10 residues. The CDR3 sequence is CASRSYEQYF. CDR3 DNA: TGTGCCAGTAGATCATACGAGCAGTACTTC.

This clone was observed a few times. The chain couples TRBV4-1 to TRBJ1-1, with D maybe TRBD1 (5 bases). V gave up 1 base and J gave up 0 bases, with 24 bases separating them. Germline V gene sequence: CDR1 MGHRA, CDR2 YSYEKL. The CDR3 has 20 amino acids. The CDR3 DNA is TGCGCCAGCAGCCAAGCCCGCGTGGGGCCCTACCGACGGATGAACACTGAAGCTTTCTTT. Protein product: CASSQARVGPYRRMNTEAFF.

The rearrangement links TRBV25-1 to TRBJ1-6; a weak D match, TRBD1 (6 bases). Germline CDR1 reads MGHDK; CDR2 reads SYGVNS. V gave up 4 bases and J gave up 8 bases, with 12 bases separating them. The CDR3 loop spans 14 amino acids. CDR3 amino acids: CASSGDRRDSPLHF. In DNA, the CDR3 is TGTGCCAGCAGTGGTGACAGGCGGGATTCACCCCTCCACTTT.

The rearrangement joins TRBV29-1 to TRBJ2-1; a possible D gene is TRBD1 (6 bases). Germline V CDR1 and CDR2: SQVTM, ANQGSEA. V was clipped by 5 bases and J by 9 bases, with 17 bases between them. The CDR3 totals 13 residues. The CDR3 DNA sequence: TGCAGCGTTAAAGCCTGGACACAGGGTGAGCAGTTCTTC. Its translation: CSVKAWTQGEQFF.

The chain has TRBV5-1 and TRBJ2-3; D is possibly TRBD2 (6 bases). V shed 6 bases and J shed 1 base, with 15 bases lying between them. The germline V gene encodes CDR1 SGHRS and CDR2 YFSETQ. The CDR3 is 15 residues long. CDR3 DNA sequence: TGCGCCAGCACCCCTCTGGGAGGACGCACAGATACGCAGTATTTT. This encodes CASTPLGGRTDTQYF. Full variable domain (rest looked up from reference TRBV5-1 and TRBJ2-3): KAGVTQTPRYLIKTRGQQVTLSCSPISGHRSVSWYQQTPGQGLQFLFEYFSETQRNKGNFPGRFSGRQFSNSRSEMNVSTLELGDSALYLCASTPLGGRTDTQYFGPGTRLTVL.

This chain uses TRBV5-4 with TRBJ2-2; D perhaps matches TRBD1 (6 bases). This CDR3 region has 15 residues. In germline, CDR1 is SGHNT, CDR2 YYREEE (reference sequence). V was shortened by 4 bases and J by 3 bases, with 13 bases between the two germline ends. CDR3 DNA sequence: TGTGCCAGCAGCACCGGACAGTCCTACACCGGGGAGCTGTTTTTT. Translated: CASSTGQSYTGELFF.

The chain links TRBV25-1 to TRBJ1-1; 7 nucleotides align to TRBD1. CDR1 is MGHDK, CDR2 SYGVNS, per germline. V lost 8 bases, J lost 4 bases, and 7 bases stayed unmatched. The CDR3 length is 13 residues. CDR3 amino acids: CASGPRQGTEAFF. CDR3 nucleotide sequence: TGTGCCAGCGGACCACGACAGGGCACTGAAGCTTTCTTT.

This clone is classed as medium-sized. V gene TRBV4-1 combines with J gene TRBJ2-7; D not resolved. Germline-derived CDR1 and CDR2 are MGHRA and YSYEKL. This CDR3 region has 14 residues. V was pared by 1 base and J by 0 bases, with 7 bases between. The CDR3 spells CASSQGVISYEQYF. DNA for the CDR3: TGCGCCAGCAGCCAAGGTGTCATCTCCTACGAGCAGTACTTC.

The chain is built from TRBV7-9 and TRBJ2-7; possibly TRBD2 for D (6 bases). The germline gives CDR1 SEHNR, CDR2 FQNEAQ (reference sequence). V shed 7 bases and J shed 2 bases, with 15 bases lying between them. There are 14 residues in the CDR3. The DNA of the CDR3 is TGTGCCAGCACCCTGGGCGGGGTGACCTACGAGCAGTACTTC. Translating it yields CASTLGGVTYEQYF.

This rearrangement joins TRBV7-8 to TRBJ2-5; D ambiguous. The V gene lost 5 bases and the J gene lost 1 base, with 11 bases spanning the gap. Germline CDR1 is SGHVS and CDR2 is FQNEAQ. The CDR3 consists of 14 residues. The CDR3 sequence: CASSPRRTQETQYF. The CDR3 DNA sequence: TGTGCCAGCAGCCCCCGAAGAACCCAAGAGACCCAGTACTTC.

The chain links TRBV6-1 to TRBJ1-5; D unclear. This CDR3 contains 14 residues. CDR1 is MNHNS, CDR2 SASEGT, per germline. V gave up 2 bases and J gave up 3 bases, with 8 bases separating them. CDR3 nucleotide sequence: TGTGCCAGCAGTGAAAAGCCCTTCAATCAGCCCCAGCATTTT. Translated: CASSEKPFNQPQHF.

This chain connects TRBV11-3 to TRBJ2-7; a weak D match, TRBD2 (6 bases). The V end lost 1 base, the J end lost 0 bases, and 13 bases lay between the germline ends. Germline V gene lookup returns CDR1 SGHNT and CDR2 YENEEA. CDR3 length: 16 amino acids. The CDR3 DNA reads as TGTGCCAGCAGCTTAGTATCGGGGGACCTCTCCTACGAGCAGTACTTC. Amino acid sequence: CASSLVSGDLSYEQYF.

This sequence joins TRBV7-2 and TRBJ1-1, with D perhaps TRBD1 (6 bases). Trimming stripped 5 bases from V and 0 bases from J, with 10 bases between. There are 14 residues in the CDR3. Per the germline V gene, CDR1 is SGHTA and CDR2 is FQGNSA. Here the CDR3 DNA reads TGTGCCAGCAGCGGGGGCAGCTTGAACACTGAAGCTTTCTTT. It yields the protein CASSGGSLNTEAFF. Full variable domain (remainder filled in from reference TRBV7-2 and TRBJ1-1): GAGVSQSPSNKVTEKGKDVELRCDPISGHTALYWYRQSLGQGLEFLIYFQGNSAPDKSGLPSDRFSAERTGGSVSTLTIQRTQQEDSAVYLCASSGGSLNTEAFFGQGTRLTVV.

The rearrangement links TRBV18 to TRBJ2-7; D might be TRBD2 (6 bases). The germline V gene encodes CDR1 KGHSH and CDR2 LQKENI. V dropped 2 bases and J dropped 3 bases, with 11 bases sitting between them. The CDR3 is made up of 14 amino acids. The CDR3 loop reads CASSPSYGSYEQYF. The CDR3 nucleotides read TGTGCCAGCTCACCATCTTACGGGAGCTACGAGCAGTACTTC.

The chain recombines TRBV4-3 with TRBJ2-7; D ambiguous. There are 15 residues in the CDR3. V was cut by 0 bases and J by 2 bases, with 11 bases left in between. Germline lookup yields CDR1 LGHNA and CDR2 YSLEER. This CDR3 reads CASSQEVAGPYEQYF. The CDR3 DNA reads as TGCGCCAGCAGCCAAGAAGTTGCCGGACCCTACGAGCAGTACTTC.

The chain joins TRBV14 to TRBJ1-4, with 7 bases fitting TRBD1. Germline CDR1 and CDR2: SGHDN and FVKESK. The CDR3 runs 15 residues. After removal of 2 bases from V and 6 bases from J, the junction contained 6 bases not matched to a gene. CDR3 amino acids: CASSQLQGKDEKLFF. The CDR3 coding sequence is TGTGCCAGCAGCCAATTACAGGGGAAGGATGAAAAACTGTTTTTT.

The chain recombines TRBV6-5 with TRBJ1-1; D is ambiguous. Trimming pared 6 bases from V and 7 bases from J, leaving 9 bases between. The CDR3 totals 11 residues. Germline V gene lookup returns CDR1 MNHEY and CDR2 SVGAGI. The CDR3 DNA is TGTGCCAGCAGGGAAGGGTTTGAAGCTTTCTTT. Its translation: CASREGFEAFF.

This chain uses TRBV7-3 with TRBJ2-1, with D possibly matching TRBD2 (5 bases). CDR1 is SGHTA and CDR2 is FQGTGA in the germline V gene. Trimming took off 0 bases at V and 0 bases at J, with 6 bases between the two ends. This CDR3 is built from 15 residues. The CDR3 bases are TGTGCCAGCAGCTTAACCGGGATCTCCTACAATGAGCAGTTCTTC. As protein: CASSLTGISYNEQFF. Variable domain in full (rest from reference TRBV7-3 and TRBJ2-1): GAGVSQTPSNKVTEKGKYVELRCDPISGHTALYWYRQSLGQGPEFLIYFQGTGAADDSGLPNDRFFAVRPEGSVSTLKIQRTERGDSAVYLCASSLTGISYNEQFFGPGTRLTVL.

The V and J genes are TRBV4-1 and TRBJ1-4; no clear D gene. The V gene's germline CDR1 is MGHRA and CDR2 YSYEKL. V shed 1 base and J shed 0 bases, with 18 bases lying between them. This CDR3 is 19 amino acids long. In DNA, the CDR3 is TGCGCCAGCAGCCAAGGAGGACTGAGAGTAACGGCAACTAATGAAAAACTGTTTTTT. Translating gives CASSQGGLRVTATNEKLFF.

The V gene is TRBV7-3, the J gene TRBJ2-5; 9 bases are shared with TRBD2. There are 16 residues in the CDR3. The germline gives CDR1 SGHTA, CDR2 FQGTGA. V gave up 1 base and J gave up 4 bases; unmatched junction bases: 7. The CDR3 is CASSLSGSGGLETQYF. The CDR3 nucleotides are TGTGCCAGCAGCTTAAGTGGTAGCGGGGGCCTAGAGACCCAGTACTTC.

This clone has only a few counts. The chain is built from TRBV7-2 and TRBJ1-4; TRBD1 might be the D (5 bases). The CDR3 is made up of 14 amino acids. The V gene lost 5 bases and the J gene lost 4 bases, with 11 bases spanning the gap. The V gene's germline CDR1 is SGHTA and CDR2 FQGNSA. This CDR3 reads CASSRAGVNEKLFF. Here the CDR3 DNA reads TGTGCCAGCAGCCGAGCGGGGGTTAATGAAAAACTGTTTTTT.

The genes are TRBV10-3 and TRBJ2-2; the D is unclear. Trimming stripped 0 bases from V and 3 bases from J, with 8 bases between. Germline V gene lookup returns CDR1 ENHRY and CDR2 SYGVKD. The CDR3 is 15 amino acids. In DNA, the CDR3 is TGTGCCATCAGTGAGTCCGGCGCGGACACCGGGGAGCTGTTTTTT. This gives the protein CAISESGADTGELFF.

The rearrangement uses TRBV6-1 and TRBJ1-3; D may be TRBD1 (5 bases). The CDR3 is made up of 14 amino acids. Germline V gene data show CDR1 as MNHNS and CDR2 as SASEGT. V was pared by 1 base and J by 2 bases, with 6 bases between. CDR3 sequence reads: CASSEGGAGNTIYF. The DNA of the CDR3 is TGTGCCAGCAGTGAAGGGGGGGCTGGAAACACCATATATTTT.

The chain has TRBV2 and TRBJ1-4; perhaps TRBD1 as D (5 bases). Germline CDR1 reads SNHLY; CDR2 reads FYNNEI. This CDR3 is built from 14 residues. V was pared by 4 bases and J by 8 bases, with 14 bases between. Here the CDR3 reads CASSVMGPGEKLFF. CDR3 sequence (DNA): TGTGCCAGCAGTGTTATGGGGCCGGGGGAAAAACTGTTTTTT.

The CDR3 region is CASSLDYGGELFF. As DNA, the CDR3 is TGTGCCAGCAGCTTAGATTACGGGGGGGAGCTGTTTTTT. The rearrangement links TRBV7-9 to TRBJ2-2, with D hard to call. The CDR3 runs 13 residues. V lost 1 base to trimming and J lost 8 bases, with 8 bases between them. Germline V gives CDR1 SEHNR, CDR2 FQNEAQ (reference sequence). Based on the CDR3 plus reference TRBV7-9 and TRBJ2-2, the full variable domain is DTGVSQNPRHKITKRGQNVTFRCDPISEHNRLYWYRQTLGQGPEFLTYFQNEAQLEKSRLLSDRFSAERPKGSFSTLEIQRTEQGDSAMYLCASSLDYGGELFFGEGSRLTVL.

The chain has TRBV25-1 and TRBJ1-1; D possibly corresponds to TRBD1 (6 bases). This CDR3 is built from 15 residues. V lost 1 base, J lost 1 base, and 10 bases lay in between. Germline V CDR1 and CDR2: MGHDK, SYGVNS. DNA of the CDR3: TGTGCCAGCAGTGAATCCGACAGGTGGAACACTGAAGCTTTCTTT. As protein: CASSESDRWNTEAFF.

This chain uses TRBV7-9 with TRBJ2-3, with 8 bases that match TRBD2. The V gene end was trimmed by 2 bases and the J gene end by 2 bases; junction bases not matched to a gene: 3. This CDR3 spans 15 amino acids. From germline, CDR1 is SEHNR and CDR2 FQNEAQ (reference sequence). CDR3 residues: CASSLRAGATDTQYF. DNA of the CDR3: TGTGCCAGCAGCTTAAGAGCGGGAGCCACAGATACGCAGTATTTT.

Note on this clone: One end of the junction varies from germline; a read error may be responsible. V and J are TRBV7-7 and TRBJ2-2; D possibly corresponds to TRBD2 (5 bases). Germline V CDR1 and CDR2: SSHAT, FNYEAQ (reference sequence). The CDR3 length is 14 residues. The CDR3 DNA sequence: TGTGCTAGCAGCTTGGACTCACAATCCGGGGAGCTGTTTTTT. Its protein is CASSLDSQSGELFF.

The chain uses TRBV15 and TRBJ2-1; D not resolved. V dropped 0 bases and J dropped 10 bases, with 16 bases sitting between them. In germline, CDR1 is LNHNV, CDR2 YYDKDF (reference sequence). CDR3 size: 15 residues. CDR3 DNA sequence: TGTGCCACCAGCAGAGATCGAAACAGCCTTGGGGAGCAGTTCTTC. It encodes CATSRDRNSLGEQFF. Filled out from reference TRBV15 and TRBJ2-1, the complete variable domain reads DAMVIQNPRYQVTQFGKPVTLSCSQTLNHNVMYWYQQKSSQAPKLLFHYYDKDFNNEADTPDNFQSRRPNTSFCFLDIRSPGLGDTAMYLCATSRDRNSLGEQFFGPGTRLTVL.